This passage covers 29 T cell receptor beta chains from one sample sequenced in a study of brain T cells in children with intractable seizures. Time point indicated: blood from clinic visit 5 months post-surgery; TSC patient then seizure free. Clones were sequenced by immunoSEQ multiplex PCR, and TCRdb holds only the in-frame ones, with some missing. The sample lists under 400,000 clones; over 90% were seen once. Sequences were derived from peripheral blood, sampled about 5 months after surgery. Receptors originate from a boy under two years old with tuberous sclerosis and intractable seizures.

The V and J genes are TRBV2 and TRBJ1-5; TRBD1 agrees at 9 bases. CDR1 is SNHLY, CDR2 FYNNEI, per germline. V shed 4 bases and J 8 bases; nucleotides not matched to a gene: 6. The CDR3 runs 14 residues. The CDR3 nucleotides are TGTGCCAGCAGTGGGGACAGGGTAGGTGAGCCCCAGCATTTT. Translation gives CASSGDRVGEPQHF.

This clone has more than one count but fewer than ten. This sequence joins TRBV7-6 and TRBJ1-3, with D possibly being TRBD1 (6 bases). This CDR3 is built from 15 residues. Germline CDR1 reads SGHVS; CDR2 reads FNYEAQ. V lost 5 bases to trimming and J lost 4 bases, with 15 bases between them. In DNA, the CDR3 is TGTGCCAGCAGCCTCTCGGGGGGGCCGGGAAACACCATATATTTT. Its protein is CASSLSGGPGNTIYF.

The CDR3 DNA sequence: TGTGCCAGCAGCCCGGGTCTCTCTGGAAACACCATATATTTT. It encodes CASSPGLSGNTIYF. This rearrangement joins TRBV7-9 to TRBJ1-3; D not resolved. Germline assignment: CDR1 SEHNR and CDR2 FQNEAQ (reference sequence). This CDR3 spans 14 amino acids. Trimming stripped 5 bases from V and 0 bases from J, with 8 bases between.

The chain carries TRBV4-1 and TRBJ2-5; D gene ambiguous. Deletions cut 7 bases from V and 3 bases from J, with 18 bases between. This CDR3 contains 15 residues. CDR1 is MGHRA, CDR2 YSYEKL, per germline. CDR3 DNA: TGCGCCAGCACCAAAGACTTCTCCTTAAAAGAGACCCAGTACTTC. This gives the protein CASTKDFSLKETQYF.

This chain connects TRBV13 to TRBJ2-7; 9 bases fit TRBD2. The CDR3 covers 15 residues. Losses at the gene ends were 4 bases for V and 2 bases for J; bases not matched to a gene: 6. CDR1 and CDR2 from the germline V gene are PRHDT and FYEKMQ (reference sequence). CDR3 residues: CASSSLGTSTYEQYF. As DNA, the CDR3 is TGTGCCAGCAGCTCGCTAGGGACTAGCACCTACGAGCAGTACTTC. Complete variable domain (other parts from reference TRBV13 and TRBJ2-7): AAGVIQSPRHLIKEKRETATLKCYPIPRHDTVYWYQQGPGQDPQFLISFYEKMQSDKGSIPDRFSAQQFSDYHSELNMSSLELGDSALYFCASSSLGTSTYEQYFGPGTRLTVT.

This sequence joins TRBV6-4 and TRBJ1-6; D not certain. V dropped 2 bases and J dropped 7 bases, with 6 bases sitting between them. Germline CDR1 reads MRHNA; CDR2 reads SNTAGT. The CDR3 extends over 13 amino acids. CDR3 nucleotides: TGTGCCAGCAGTGACACACAGAATTCACCCCTCCACTTT. This translates into CASSDTQNSPLHF.

The gene calls are TRBV19 and TRBJ2-6; D tentatively reads TRBD1 or TRBD2 (5 bases each). The CDR3 extends over 14 amino acids. Trimming took off 5 bases at V and 3 bases at J, with 8 bases between the two ends. Germline V lookup: CDR1 LNHDA, CDR2 SQIVND (reference sequence). The CDR3 spells CASSRGFGANVLTF. The CDR3, as DNA: TGTGCCAGTAGTCGGGGCTTTGGGGCCAACGTCCTGACTTTC.

This clone came up a few times. Other DNA sequences in this specimen translate into the identical CDR3. The chain uses TRBV6-5 and TRBJ1-5, with 7 positions matching TRBD1. V was clipped by 3 bases and J by 4 bases; unmatched bases: 3. The CDR3 covers 14 residues. Germline V gene sequence: CDR1 MNHEY, CDR2 SVGAGI. The CDR3 region is CASSYYRGNQPQHF. CDR3 DNA sequence: TGTGCCAGCAGTTATTACAGGGGAAATCAGCCCCAGCATTTT.

The V gene is TRBV6-2 or TRBV6-3, the J gene TRBJ1-5; TRBD1 is a possible D gene (6 bases). The V end lost 2 bases, the J end lost 0 bases, and 11 bases lay between the germline ends. CDR3 size: 16 residues. CDR1 is MNHEY and CDR2 is SVGEGT in the germline V gene. Here the CDR3 reads CASSYQGHFSNQPQHF. Here the CDR3 DNA reads TGTGCCAGCAGTTACCAGGGACACTTTAGCAATCAGCCCCAGCATTTT.

This chain connects TRBV24-1 to TRBJ2-1; D not resolved. Deletions cut 0 bases from V and 0 bases from J, with 11 bases between. Per germline, CDR1 KGHDR and CDR2 SFDVKD. There are 17 residues in the CDR3. The DNA of the CDR3 is TGTGCCACCAGTGATTTGGGCTCCCCGAGCTCCTACAATGAGCAGTTCTTC. Translating it yields CATSDLGSPSSYNEQFF.

The CDR3 DNA reads as TGTGCCAGCAGCCAAGGGGGACAGGGTAATTCACCCCTCCACTTT. It encodes CASSQGGQGNSPLHF. The genes are TRBV3-1 (or the pseudogene TRBV3-2) and TRBJ1-6; the match to TRBD1 covers 9 bases. V was clipped by 1 base and J by 6 bases; unmatched bases: 1. This CDR3 has 15 amino acids. From germline, CDR1 is LGHDT and CDR2 YNNKEL (reference sequence).

J is TRBJ1-1 and V is TRBV6-5; 7 positions agree with TRBD1. The V gene's germline CDR1 is MNHEY and CDR2 SVGAGI. This CDR3 has 13 amino acids. Germline trimming cut 5 bases from V and 4 bases from J; bases unmatched to any gene: 4. The CDR3 nucleotides are TGTGCCAGCAGTCAGGGGGTCGGCACTGAAGCTTTCTTT. This encodes CASSQGVGTEAFF.

This chain connects TRBV5-1 to TRBJ2-7; 7 bases fit TRBD1. The V and J ends lost 3 bases and 2 bases, in that order; junction bases with no gene match: 8. The CDR3 is 15 amino acids. Germline CDR1 SGHRS, CDR2 YFSETQ. The CDR3 reads CASSWGDRDTYEQYF. In DNA, the CDR3 is TGCGCCAGCAGCTGGGGAGACAGGGACACCTACGAGCAGTACTTC.

The CDR3 loop reads CASSPNRALNTEAFF. The CDR3 DNA follows: TGTGCCAGCAGCCCCAACAGGGCCTTGAACACTGAAGCTTTCTTT. The chain has TRBV7-8 and TRBJ1-1, with D maybe TRBD1 (6 bases). Germline CDR1 reads SGHVS; CDR2 reads FQNEAQ. The CDR3 runs 15 residues. With 5 bases removed from V and 0 bases from J, the gap between germline ends came to 13 bases.

This clone was detected once. V and J are TRBV30 and TRBJ2-1; 7 nucleotides match TRBD2. CDR3 size: 15 residues. From germline, CDR1 is GTSNPN and CDR2 SVGIG (reference sequence). V was clipped by 3 bases and J by 0 bases; unmatched bases: 5. Here the CDR3 DNA reads TGTGCCTGGAGGAGATCTAGCGGCTCCTACAATGAGCAGTTCTTC. This encodes CAWRRSSGSYNEQFF.

CDR3 sequence (DNA): TGTGCCAGCAGCATGCGGACAGGGGCGAAACAAGAGACCCAGTACTTC. Its translation is CASSMRTGAKQETQYF. The V and J genes are TRBV28 and TRBJ2-5; 9 bases line up with TRBD1. Germline CDR1 reads MDHEN; CDR2 reads SYDVKM. After removal of 6 bases from V and 2 bases from J, the junction contained 10 bases not matched to a gene. CDR3 size: 16 residues.

The chain is built from TRBV19 and TRBJ1-2; D not certain. Trimming left V 7 bases short and J 8 bases short, with 11 bases between. The V gene's germline CDR1 is LNHDA and CDR2 SQIVND (reference sequence). CDR3 length equals 11 residues. The CDR3 nucleotides read TGTGCCAGTAAAAAGGGTTACGGCTACACCTTC. Translating it yields CASKKGYGYTF.

The chain recombines TRBV11-2 with TRBJ1-1; a weak D match, TRBD1 (5 bases). The CDR3 is made up of 13 amino acids. Trimming cost V 3 bases and J 4 bases, with 9 bases left between them. Germline V CDR1 and CDR2: SGHAT, FQNNGV. CDR3 sequence: CASSLGRGTEAFF. The CDR3 coding sequence is TGTGCCAGCAGCTTGGGACGGGGCACTGAAGCTTTCTTT.

The V gene is TRBV5-4, the J gene TRBJ2-7; 7 positions agree with TRBD1. J gave up 2 bases and V 0 bases, and 2 bases lay outside the gene matches. The length of the CDR3 is 14 residues. The germline V gene has CDR1 SGHNT and CDR2 YYREEE (reference sequence). In DNA form, the CDR3 reads TGTGCCAGCAGCTTGGGACAGGGCCCCTACGAGCAGTACTTC. As protein: CASSLGQGPYEQYF.

The V gene is TRBV6-5, the J gene TRBJ2-5; 9 nucleotides line up with TRBD1. The CDR3 consists of 14 residues. Germline V gene lookup returns CDR1 MNHEY and CDR2 SVGAGI. With 8 bases clipped from V and 5 bases from J, the junction kept 9 bases outside the gene matches. CDR3 bases: TGTGCCAGCGGTCAACAGGGGGCGCGGGAGACCCAGTACTTC. Translation gives CASGQQGARETQYF.

V gene TRBV11-2 combines with J gene TRBJ2-1; tentatively, D is TRBD1 or TRBD2 (6 bases each). Germline CDR1 and CDR2: SGHAT and FQNNGV. The length of the CDR3 is 15 residues. Trimming took 0 bases from V and 10 from J, leaving 16 bases between them. As DNA, the CDR3 is TGTGCCAGCAGCTTAGAGCTTCGGGGGCCATCAGAGCAGTTCTTC. Translating it yields CASSLELRGPSEQFF.

V and J are TRBV7-2 and TRBJ2-5, with 8 bases identical to TRBD1. The CDR3 contains 14 residues. CDR1 is SGHTA, CDR2 FQGNSA, per germline. V was pared by 4 bases and J by 5 bases, with 6 bases of the junction left unmatched. DNA for the CDR3: TGTGCCAGCAGCTCCGACAGGGGTGGCGAGACCCAGTACTTC. The encoded protein is CASSSDRGGETQYF.

The chain carries TRBV9 and TRBJ2-1; 12 bases are a match to TRBD2. CDR3 length: 15 residues. The germline V gene encodes CDR1 SGDLS and CDR2 YYNGEE. The junction had 5 bases not matched to a gene; V was cut back by 2 bases and J by 8 bases. CDR3 region: CASSVLAGGPHEQFF. Written as DNA, the CDR3 is TGTGCCAGCAGCGTCCTAGCGGGGGGGCCACATGAGCAGTTCTTC.

This clone was recorded a few times. The V call is TRBV24-1, the J call TRBJ1-5; D remains unclear. This CDR3 has 13 residues. Trimming cost V 4 bases and J 5 bases, with 8 bases left between them. Germline V lookup: CDR1 KGHDR, CDR2 SFDVKD. CDR3: CATSDTADQPQHF. CDR3 nucleotides: TGTGCCACCAGTGACACAGCCGATCAGCCCCAGCATTTT.

V is TRBV19 and J is TRBJ2-2; no reliable D call. The CDR3 is 14 amino acids. Germline loops: CDR1 LNHDA, CDR2 SQIVND (reference sequence). V lost 7 bases and J 4 bases, leaving 13 bases between the germline ends. The CDR3 is CASTQVQGTGELFF. DNA of the CDR3: TGTGCCAGTACTCAGGTACAAGGCACCGGGGAGCTGTTTTTT.

The V gene is TRBV4-1, the J gene TRBJ1-4; D is ambiguous. This CDR3 contains 16 residues. Between the trimmed V and J ends, which lost 0 bases and 0 bases, there was a span of 8 bases. Germline assignment: CDR1 MGHRA and CDR2 YSYEKL. CDR3 sequence (DNA): TGCGCCAGCAGCCAAGATCTAGGATCAACTAATGAAAAACTGTTTTTT. This codes for CASSQDLGSTNEKLFF.

The chain joins TRBV21-1 to TRBJ2-2; the table assigns TRBD2, which was not confirmed against the DNA. TRBV21-1 is assigned pseudogene status. The CDR3 runs 17 residues. The CDR3 nucleotides are TGTGCCAGCAGCAAAGTCTTGGGGGAGGGCCGCGCCGGGGAGCTGTTTTTT. Its translation: CASSKVLGEGRAGELFF.

The chain employs TRBV6-5 and TRBJ2-6; D is tentatively TRBD1 or TRBD2 (5 bases each). V dropped 6 bases and J dropped 6 bases, with 12 bases sitting between them. CDR1 and CDR2 (germline): MNHEY, SVGAGI. The CDR3 is 14 residues long. The CDR3 loop is CASRKGREANVLTF. Written as DNA, the CDR3 is TGTGCCAGCAGAAAGGGACGGGAGGCCAACGTCCTGACTTTC.

This chain links TRBV6-1 with TRBJ1-5; 9 bases map to TRBD1. The CDR3 covers 21 residues. V gave up 2 bases and J gave up 2 bases; unmatched junction bases: 19. Germline CDR1 and CDR2: MNHNS and SASEGT. The CDR3: CASSERGVRDRALRGNQPQHF. CDR3 coding DNA: TGTGCCAGCAGTGAACGGGGCGTACGGGACAGGGCTTTAAGAGGCAATCAGCCCCAGCATTTT.